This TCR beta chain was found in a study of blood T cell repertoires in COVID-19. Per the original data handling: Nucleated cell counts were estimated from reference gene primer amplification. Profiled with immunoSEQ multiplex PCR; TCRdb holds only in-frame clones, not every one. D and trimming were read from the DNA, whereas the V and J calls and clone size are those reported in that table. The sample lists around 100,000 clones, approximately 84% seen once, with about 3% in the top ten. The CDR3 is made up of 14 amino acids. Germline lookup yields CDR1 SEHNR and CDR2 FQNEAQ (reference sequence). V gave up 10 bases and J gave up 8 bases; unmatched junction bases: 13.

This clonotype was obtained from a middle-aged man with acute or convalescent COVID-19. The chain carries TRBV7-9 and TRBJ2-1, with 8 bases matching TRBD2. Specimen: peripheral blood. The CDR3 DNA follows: TGTGCCACCCTCCCCCTAGCGGGTAGGGATGAGCAGTTCTTC. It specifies CATLPLAGRDEQFF.